This TCR beta chain was documented in a study of OX40 agonist ivuxolimab in advanced cancers. Study as a whole: In three patients, partial responses were observed, one with hepatocellular carcinoma and two with cutaneous melanoma. Notes on the study in general: Doses of 0.1 to 3.0 mg/kg were accompanied by clonal expansion of CD4+ and CD8+ blood T cells by week 6. Antigen specificity of clonally expanded peripheral T cells was not established.

Points on this clone: Its specificity is unknown.

The CDR3 runs to 17 residues. Per the germline V gene, CDR1 is LGHNA and CDR2 is YSLEER. The J segment lost 6 bases and the V segment lost 0 bases, leaving 8 bases of the junction unmatched. The assay was immunoSEQ multiplex PCR, and TCRdb's table has in-frame clones only and misses some. The sample has 85,000 to 100,000 clones; around 90% are singletons. Autoimmune disease history or systemic immunosuppression barred patients. This TCR was sampled from an adult with an advanced solid tumor such as melanoma, head and neck, liver or kidney cancer. The chain joins TRBV4-3 to TRBJ1-6; 7 bases are a match to TRBD1. Sequencing was performed on CD4+ or CD8+ T cells sorted from blood, taken in a trial of the OX40 agonist ivuxolimab. The CDR3 loop is CASSQEGDSASNSPLHF. The CDR3, as DNA: TGCGCCAGCAGCCAAGAGGGGGACAGCGCTTCTAATTCACCCCTCCACTTT.